The 21 T cell receptor beta chains in this list originate from one sample, sequenced in a study of OX40 agonist ivuxolimab in advanced cancers. Libraries were prepared by immunoSEQ multiplex PCR; TCRdb keeps only in-frame clonotypes and omits some of them. The profile shows about 76,000 clones, roughly nine tenths of them singletons. Material: CD4+ or CD8+ T cells sorted from blood, obtained in a trial of the OX40 agonist ivuxolimab. These receptors originate from an adult with an advanced solid tumor such as melanoma, head and neck, liver or kidney cancer.

The count of this clone is one. The chain has TRBV9 and TRBJ2-1, with no clear D. Deletions cut 2 bases from V and 10 bases from J, with 13 bases between. There are 13 residues in the CDR3. In germline, CDR1 is SGDLS, CDR2 YYNGEE. The CDR3 DNA reads as TGTGCCAGCAGCGTCAATGGAGTATACGAGCAGTTCTTC. Translating gives CASSVNGVYEQFF.

The rearrangement links TRBV30 to TRBJ2-3; 10 nucleotides match TRBD2. Germline V gene sequence: CDR1 GTSNPN, CDR2 SVGIG (reference sequence). Trimming at V came to 4 bases and at J to 3 bases, leaving 16 bases not matched to a gene. The CDR3 sequence is 18 residues long. This CDR3 is CAWNLLFGAGGVTDTQYF. Here the CDR3 DNA reads TGTGCCTGGAACCTCCTTTTTGGAGCGGGAGGGGTTACAGATACGCAGTATTTT.

This chain connects TRBV11-3 to TRBJ2-5; D not certain. The end of the DNA is better explained by TRBJ2-7, so the J call may be wrong. The length of the CDR3 is 12 residues. Germline values: CDR1 SGHNT, CDR2 YENEEA. Here the CDR3 reads CASSLGAYEQYF. For the CDR3, the DNA is TGTGCCAGCAGCTTAGGGGCCTACGAGCAGTACTTC.

This chain connects TRBV19 to TRBJ2-7; TRBD1 agrees at 7 bases. The CDR3 is 14 amino acids. V trimming: 6 bases; J trimming: 5 bases; junction bases outside the gene matches: 10. Germline lookup yields CDR1 LNHDA and CDR2 SQIVND (reference sequence). The CDR3 DNA reads as TGTGCCAGTAGCCGCGCAGGGGGTCGCGACGAGCAGTACTTC. Translating it yields CASSRAGGRDEQYF.

About this clone: A read error may be the cause here, since a much bigger clone is one base away. This sample includes further DNA sequences coding for the same CDR3. V usage is TRBV5-1 and J usage is TRBJ1-2; D not certain. The CDR3 runs to 13 residues. V was shortened by 0 bases and J by 7 bases, with 10 bases between the two germline ends. Germline-derived CDR1 and CDR2 are SGHRS and YFSETQ. The CDR3 region has the DNA TGCGCCAGCAGCTTGGCCGTAGGATCTGGCTACACCTTC. Translating gives CASSLAVGSGYTF. Together with reference TRBV5-1 and TRBJ1-2, the CDR3 gives the full variable domain: KAGVTQTPRYLIKTRGQQVTLSCSPISGHRSVSWYQQTPGQGLQFLFEYFSETQRNKGNFPGRFSGRQFSNSRSEMNVSTLELGDSALYLCASSLAVGSGYTFGSGTRLTVV.

The chain recombines TRBV6-4 with TRBJ2-2; no clear D. Germline CDR1 reads MRHNA; CDR2 reads SNTAGT. The V end was cut by 0 bases, the J end by 6 bases, with 14 bases between. This CDR3 has 16 amino acids. CDR3 nucleotides: TGTGCCAGCAGTGACTCGGAAACTTCGGTCGCCGGGGAGCTGTTTTTT. It encodes CASSDSETSVAGELFF.

The chain employs TRBV28 and TRBJ1-5; D remains unclear. This CDR3 has 15 residues. With 4 bases removed from V and 3 bases from J, the gap between germline ends came to 13 bases. Germline V gene sequence: CDR1 MDHEN, CDR2 SYDVKM. The CDR3 DNA reads as TGTGCCAGCAGTTCCCCCCCCGGGGTCAATCAGCCCCAGCATTTT. Translating gives CASSSPPGVNQPQHF.

V gene TRBV5-6 combines with J gene TRBJ1-1, with no clear D. This CDR3 is built from 13 residues. CDR1 SGHDT and CDR2 YYEEEE come from the germline V gene. V lost 3 bases and J lost 1, with 7 bases in between. CDR3 region: CASSWAQNTEAFF. The CDR3 DNA reads as TGTGCCAGCAGCTGGGCCCAGAACACTGAAGCTTTCTTT.

On this clone: This sample includes further DNA sequences coding for the same CDR3. This chain uses TRBV5-1 with TRBJ1-1; 7 bases fit TRBD1. CDR3 size: 14 residues. J lost 5 bases, V lost 0 bases, and 4 bases had no gene match. CDR1 and CDR2 (germline): SGHRS, YFSETQ. The CDR3 here is CASSLGQGRTEAFF. CDR3 DNA: TGCGCCAGCAGCTTGGGACAGGGCCGAACTGAAGCTTTCTTT.

At least ten counts were recorded for this clone. The CDR3 DNA reads as TGCAGCGCGACGGGACTAGCGGGAGGCTACGAGCAGTACTTC. Protein sequence: CSATGLAGGYEQYF. The chain couples TRBV29-1 to TRBJ2-7; 15 nucleotides agree with TRBD2. This CDR3 contains 14 residues. Germline V gene lookup returns CDR1 SQVTM and CDR2 ANQGSEA. J lost 3 bases, V lost 7 bases, and 4 bases had no gene match.

The chain is built from TRBV5-4 and TRBJ2-5, with 11 bases matching TRBD2. With 4 bases clipped from V and 1 base from J, the junction kept 6 bases outside the gene matches. The CDR3 loop spans 16 amino acids. Germline V gives CDR1 SGHNT, CDR2 YYREEE (reference sequence). CDR3: CASSPRTSGSQETQYF. The DNA for the CDR3 is TGTGCCAGCAGCCCGAGGACTAGCGGGTCCCAAGAGACCCAGTACTTC.

The chain recombines TRBV11-2 with TRBJ1-1, with 8 bases matching TRBD1. The germline V gene encodes CDR1 SGHAT and CDR2 FQNNGV. Trimming took 3 bases from V and 4 from J; bases not matched to a gene: 1. This CDR3 has 13 residues. CDR3 protein: CASSFTGGTEAFF. As DNA, the CDR3 is TGTGCCAGCAGCTTTACAGGGGGCACTGAAGCTTTCTTT.

This clone was recorded once. The chain combines TRBV28 with TRBJ1-2; TRBD1 agrees at 8 bases. V trimming: 7 bases; J trimming: 2 bases; junction bases outside the gene matches: 6. The CDR3 runs 14 residues. Germline lookup yields CDR1 MDHEN and CDR2 SYDVKM. The CDR3: CASTAWTGNYGYTF. CDR3 in DNA: TGTGCCAGCACCGCCTGGACAGGGAACTATGGCTACACCTTC.

The chain combines TRBV5-4 with TRBJ1-2, with a weak D call TRBD1 (5 bases). The CDR3 is 12 residues long. CDR1 and CDR2 from the germline V gene are SGHNT and YYREEE (reference sequence). V dropped 10 bases and J dropped 4 bases, with 14 bases sitting between them. This chain's CDR3 is CASSGLGYGYTF. The CDR3, as DNA: TGTGCCTCCTCGGGGCTGGGCTATGGCTACACCTTC.

The chain links TRBV30 to TRBJ2-3; unclear D gene. The CDR3 loop spans 12 amino acids. Trimming cost V 0 bases and J 5 bases, with 6 bases left between them. Germline assignment: CDR1 GTSNPN and CDR2 SVGIG (reference sequence). For the CDR3, the DNA is TGTGCCTGGAGTGTAAGGAGAGATACGCAGTATTTT. Translated: CAWSVRRDTQYF. The whole variable domain, filled in from reference TRBV30 and TRBJ2-3, reads SQTIHQWPATLVQPVGSPLSLECTVEGTSNPNLYWYRQAAGRGLQLLFYSVGIGQISSEVPQNLSASRPQDRQFILSSKKLLLSDSGFYLCAWSVRRDTQYFGPGTRLTVL.

CDR3 nucleotide sequence: TGTGCCAGCAGCGTAGGAGGGATACCAGACTATGGCTACACCTTC. Its protein is CASSVGGIPDYGYTF. This chain joins TRBV9 and TRBJ1-2; no definite D call. Germline CDR1 is SGDLS and CDR2 is YYNGEE. Trimming removed 0 bases at V and 3 bases at J, with 12 bases between. The CDR3 has 15 amino acids.

This chain uses TRBV7-9 with TRBJ1-2; TRBD1 agrees at 7 bases. V lost 3 bases and J lost 4; bases outside the gene matches: 14. The CDR3 runs to 17 residues. Germline V CDR1 and CDR2: SEHNR, FQNEAQ (reference sequence). The CDR3 spells CASSLGTVDSGLYGYTF. Here the CDR3 DNA reads TGTGCCAGCAGCTTGGGGACAGTAGATTCCGGACTCTATGGCTACACCTTC. Together with reference TRBV7-9 and TRBJ1-2, the CDR3 gives the full variable domain: DTGVSQNPRHKITKRGQNVTFRCDPISEHNRLYWYRQTLGQGPEFLTYFQNEAQLEKSRLLSDRFSAERPKGSFSTLEIQRTEQGDSAMYLCASSLGTVDSGLYGYTFGSGTRLTVV.

The chain is built from TRBV19 and TRBJ1-5; D is perhaps TRBD1 (6 bases). Trimming left V 1 base short and J 7 bases short, with 11 bases between. Germline V CDR1 and CDR2: LNHDA, SQIVND (reference sequence). The CDR3 loop spans 14 amino acids. For the CDR3, the DNA is TGTGCCAGTAGTATAGTCGTTCAGGGGCAGCCCCAGCATTTT. Its protein product is CASSIVVQGQPQHF.

The chain uses TRBV4-1 and TRBJ2-7, with 7 bases aligning to TRBD1. J was trimmed by 2 bases and V by 4 bases; bases with no gene match: 8. The CDR3 is 15 residues long. Looked up from germline, CDR1 is MGHRA and CDR2 is YSYEKL. CDR3: CASSPRGTEAYEQYF. The CDR3 region has the DNA TGCGCCAGCAGCCCGAGAGGGACAGAAGCCTACGAGCAGTACTTC.

The rearrangement uses TRBV27 and TRBJ2-5, with unresolved D. The J call may be wrong; the DNA end is better matched by TRBJ2-7. Germline assignment: CDR1 MNHEY and CDR2 SMNVEV (reference sequence). This CDR3 is 13 amino acids long. As DNA, the CDR3 is TGTGCCAGCAGTTTATCGCAGGCCTACGAGCAGTACTTC. Translation: CASSLSQAYEQYF.

This chain joins TRBV6-5 and TRBJ1-2; 7 positions match TRBD1. The CDR3 is 14 residues long. CDR1 and CDR2 (germline): MNHEY, SVGAGI. V lost 2 bases and J lost 6; bases outside the gene matches: 6. The CDR3 here is CASSYDRVVHGYTF. The CDR3 DNA reads TGTGCCAGCAGTTACGACAGGGTAGTCCATGGCTACACCTTC.